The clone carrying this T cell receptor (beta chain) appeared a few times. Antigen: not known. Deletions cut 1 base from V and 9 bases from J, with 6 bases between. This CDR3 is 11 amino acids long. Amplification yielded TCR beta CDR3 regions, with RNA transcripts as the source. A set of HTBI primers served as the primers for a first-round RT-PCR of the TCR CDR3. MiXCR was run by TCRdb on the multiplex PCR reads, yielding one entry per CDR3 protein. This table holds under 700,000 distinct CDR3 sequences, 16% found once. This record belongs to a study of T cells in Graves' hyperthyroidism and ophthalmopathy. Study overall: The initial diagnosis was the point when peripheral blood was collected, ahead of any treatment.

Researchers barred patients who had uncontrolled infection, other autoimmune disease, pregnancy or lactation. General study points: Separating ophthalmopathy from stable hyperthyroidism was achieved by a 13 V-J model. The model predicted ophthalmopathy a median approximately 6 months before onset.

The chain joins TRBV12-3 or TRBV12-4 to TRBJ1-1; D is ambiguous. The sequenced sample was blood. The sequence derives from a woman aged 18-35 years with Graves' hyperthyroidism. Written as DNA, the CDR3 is TGTGCCAGCAGTTTAGACGGTAAAGCTTTCTTT. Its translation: CASSLDGKAFF.